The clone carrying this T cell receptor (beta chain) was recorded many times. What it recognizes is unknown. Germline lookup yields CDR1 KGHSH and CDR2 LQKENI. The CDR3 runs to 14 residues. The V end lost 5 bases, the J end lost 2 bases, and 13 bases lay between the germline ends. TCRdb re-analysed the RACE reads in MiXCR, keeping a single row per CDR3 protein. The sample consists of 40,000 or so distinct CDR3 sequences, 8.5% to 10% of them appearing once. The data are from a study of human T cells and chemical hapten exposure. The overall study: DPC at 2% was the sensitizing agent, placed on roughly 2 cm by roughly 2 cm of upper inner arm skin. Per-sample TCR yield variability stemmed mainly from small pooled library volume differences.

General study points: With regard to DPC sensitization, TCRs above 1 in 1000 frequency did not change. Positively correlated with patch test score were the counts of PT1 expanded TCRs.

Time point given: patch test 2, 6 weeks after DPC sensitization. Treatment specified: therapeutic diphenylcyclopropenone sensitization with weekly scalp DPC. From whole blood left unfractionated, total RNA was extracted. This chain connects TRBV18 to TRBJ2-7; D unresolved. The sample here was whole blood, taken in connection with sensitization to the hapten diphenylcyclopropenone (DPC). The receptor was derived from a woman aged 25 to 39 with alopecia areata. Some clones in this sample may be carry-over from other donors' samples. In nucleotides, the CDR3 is TGTGCCAGCTCAAGCCCAGAAAAAACCTACGAGCAGTACTTC. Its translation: CASSSPEKTYEQYF.